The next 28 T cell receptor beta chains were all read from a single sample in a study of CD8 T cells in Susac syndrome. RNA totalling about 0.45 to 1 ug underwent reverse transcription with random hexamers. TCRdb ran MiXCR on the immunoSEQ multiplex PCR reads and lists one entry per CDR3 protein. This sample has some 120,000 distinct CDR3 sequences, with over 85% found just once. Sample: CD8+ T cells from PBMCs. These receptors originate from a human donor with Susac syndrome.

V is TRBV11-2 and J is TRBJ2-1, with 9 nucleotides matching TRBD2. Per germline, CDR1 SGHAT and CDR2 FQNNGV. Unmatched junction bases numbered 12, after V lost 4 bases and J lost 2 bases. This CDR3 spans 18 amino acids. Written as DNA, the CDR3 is TGTGCCAGCAGCTCCCTGAGTAGCGGGAGTTGGGCCTACAATGAGCAGTTCTTC. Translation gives CASSSLSSGSWAYNEQFF.

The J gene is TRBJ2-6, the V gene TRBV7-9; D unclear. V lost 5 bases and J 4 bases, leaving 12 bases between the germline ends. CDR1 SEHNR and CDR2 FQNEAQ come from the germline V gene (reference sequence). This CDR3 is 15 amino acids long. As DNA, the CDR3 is TGTGCCAGCAGCCCAGGTGGCGCCGGGGCCAACGTCCTGACTTTC. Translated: CASSPGGAGANVLTF.

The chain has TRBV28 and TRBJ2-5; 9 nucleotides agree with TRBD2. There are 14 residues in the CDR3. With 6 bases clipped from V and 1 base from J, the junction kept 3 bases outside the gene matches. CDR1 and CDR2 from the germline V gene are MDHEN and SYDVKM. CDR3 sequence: CASSAGGPQETQYF. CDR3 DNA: TGTGCCAGCAGCGCGGGGGGGCCCCAAGAGACCCAGTACTTC.

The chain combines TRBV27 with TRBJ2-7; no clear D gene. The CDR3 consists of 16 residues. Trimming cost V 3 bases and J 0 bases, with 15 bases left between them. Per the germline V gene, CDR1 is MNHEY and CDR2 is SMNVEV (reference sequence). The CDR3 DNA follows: TGTGCCAGCAGTTTCTCCACGGGCGGCCGCTCCTACGAGCAGTACTTC. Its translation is CASSFSTGGRSYEQYF.

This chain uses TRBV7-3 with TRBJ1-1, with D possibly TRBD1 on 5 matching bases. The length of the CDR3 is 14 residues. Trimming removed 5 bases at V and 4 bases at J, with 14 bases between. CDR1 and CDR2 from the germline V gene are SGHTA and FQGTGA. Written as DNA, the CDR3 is TGTGCCAGCAGCAGGCAGGGAGTGGGCACTGAAGCTTTCTTT. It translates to CASSRQGVGTEAFF.

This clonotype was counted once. In DNA, the CDR3 is TGTGCCAGCAGAGGGGGCGGGGGTGGCGAGCAGTACTTC. It translates to CASRGGGGGEQYF. This chain connects TRBV28 to TRBJ2-7, with D perhaps given as TRBD1 or TRBD2 (7 bases each). This CDR3 spans 13 amino acids. The germline CDR1 and CDR2 sequences are MDHEN and SYDVKM. Trimming left V 6 bases short and J 6 bases short, with 15 bases between.

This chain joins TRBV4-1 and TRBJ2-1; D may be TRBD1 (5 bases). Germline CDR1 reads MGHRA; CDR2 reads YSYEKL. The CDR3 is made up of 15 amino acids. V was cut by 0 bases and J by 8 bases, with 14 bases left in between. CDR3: CASSQEGALGYEQFF. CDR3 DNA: TGCGCCAGCAGCCAAGAAGGGGCCTTGGGGTATGAGCAGTTCTTC.

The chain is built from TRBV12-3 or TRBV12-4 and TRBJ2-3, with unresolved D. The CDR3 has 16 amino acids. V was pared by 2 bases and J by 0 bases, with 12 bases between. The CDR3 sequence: CASSLNRDHSTDTQYF. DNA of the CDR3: TGTGCCAGCAGTTTAAACCGTGACCACAGCACAGATACGCAGTATTTT.

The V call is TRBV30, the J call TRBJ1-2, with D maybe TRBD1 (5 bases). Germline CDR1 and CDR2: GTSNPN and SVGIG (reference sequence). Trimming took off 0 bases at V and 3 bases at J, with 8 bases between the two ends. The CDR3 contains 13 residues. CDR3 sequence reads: CAWSVGTYYGYTF. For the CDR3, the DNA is TGTGCCTGGAGTGTGGGGACCTACTATGGCTACACCTTC. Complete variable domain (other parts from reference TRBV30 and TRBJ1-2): SQTIHQWPATLVQPVGSPLSLECTVEGTSNPNLYWYRQAAGRGLQLLFYSVGIGQISSEVPQNLSASRPQDRQFILSSKKLLLSDSGFYLCAWSVGTYYGYTFGSGTRLTVV.

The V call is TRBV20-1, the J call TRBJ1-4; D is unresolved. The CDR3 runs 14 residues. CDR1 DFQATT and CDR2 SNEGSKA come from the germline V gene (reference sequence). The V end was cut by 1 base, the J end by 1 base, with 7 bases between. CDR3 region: CSARVRGTNEKLFF. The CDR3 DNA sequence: TGCAGTGCTAGAGTTCGGGGAACTAATGAAAAACTGTTTTTT.

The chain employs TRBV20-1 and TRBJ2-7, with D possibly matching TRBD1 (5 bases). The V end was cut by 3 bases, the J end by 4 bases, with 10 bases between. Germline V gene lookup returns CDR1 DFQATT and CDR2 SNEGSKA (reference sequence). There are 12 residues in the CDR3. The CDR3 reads CSARAGYYEQYF. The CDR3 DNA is TGCAGTGCTAGGGCAGGGTATTACGAGCAGTACTTC.

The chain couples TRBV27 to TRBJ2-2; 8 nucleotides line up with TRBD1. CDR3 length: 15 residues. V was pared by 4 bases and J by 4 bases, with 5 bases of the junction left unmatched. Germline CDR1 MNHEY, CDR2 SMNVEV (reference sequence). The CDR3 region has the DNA TGTGCCAGCAGTTCCGGACAGGGTAGCACCGGGGAGCTGTTTTTT. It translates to CASSSGQGSTGELFF.

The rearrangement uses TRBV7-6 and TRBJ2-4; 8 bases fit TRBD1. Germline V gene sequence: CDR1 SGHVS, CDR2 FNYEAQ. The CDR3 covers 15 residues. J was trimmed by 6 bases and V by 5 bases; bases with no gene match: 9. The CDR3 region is CASSPRQGMRNIQYF. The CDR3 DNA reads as TGTGCCAGCAGCCCCCGACAGGGGATGAGAAACATTCAGTACTTC.

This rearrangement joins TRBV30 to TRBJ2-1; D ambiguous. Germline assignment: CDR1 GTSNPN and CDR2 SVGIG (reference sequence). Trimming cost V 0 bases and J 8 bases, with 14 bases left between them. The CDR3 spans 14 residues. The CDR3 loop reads CAWSVLAQSDEQFF. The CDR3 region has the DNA TGTGCCTGGAGTGTATTGGCCCAGAGCGATGAGCAGTTCTTC.

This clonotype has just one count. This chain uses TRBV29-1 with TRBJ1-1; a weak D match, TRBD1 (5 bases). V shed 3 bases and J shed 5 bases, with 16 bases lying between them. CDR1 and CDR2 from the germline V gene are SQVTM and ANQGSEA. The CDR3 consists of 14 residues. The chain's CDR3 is CSVDGNSRGTEAFF. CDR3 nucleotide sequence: TGCAGCGTTGATGGGAACTCAAGGGGTACTGAAGCTTTCTTT. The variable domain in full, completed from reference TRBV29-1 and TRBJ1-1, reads SAVISQKPSRDICQRGTSLTIQCQVDSQVTMMFWYRQQPGQSLTLIATANQGSEATYESGFVIDKFPISRPNLTFSTLTVSNMSPEDSSIYLCSVDGNSRGTEAFFGQGTRLTVV.

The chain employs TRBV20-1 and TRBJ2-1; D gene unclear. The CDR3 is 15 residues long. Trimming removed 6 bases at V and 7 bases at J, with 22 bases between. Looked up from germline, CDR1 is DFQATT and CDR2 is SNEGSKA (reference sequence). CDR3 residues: CSAPGYYPQVNEQFF. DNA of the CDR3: TGCAGTGCGCCCGGATACTACCCCCAGGTGAATGAGCAGTTCTTC.

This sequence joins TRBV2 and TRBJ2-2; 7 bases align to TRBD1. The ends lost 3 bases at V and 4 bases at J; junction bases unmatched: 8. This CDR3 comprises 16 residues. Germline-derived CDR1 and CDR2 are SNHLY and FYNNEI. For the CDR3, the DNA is TGTGCCAGCAGTGACGGGCAGGGGGTTCTCACCGGGGAGCTGTTTTTT. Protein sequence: CASSDGQGVLTGELFF.

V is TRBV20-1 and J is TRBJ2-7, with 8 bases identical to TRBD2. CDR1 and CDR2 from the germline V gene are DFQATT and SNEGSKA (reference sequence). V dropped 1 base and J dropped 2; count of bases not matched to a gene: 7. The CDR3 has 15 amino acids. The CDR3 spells CSARGISGGAYEQYF. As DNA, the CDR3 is TGCAGTGCTAGAGGCATAAGCGGGGGAGCCTACGAGCAGTACTTC.

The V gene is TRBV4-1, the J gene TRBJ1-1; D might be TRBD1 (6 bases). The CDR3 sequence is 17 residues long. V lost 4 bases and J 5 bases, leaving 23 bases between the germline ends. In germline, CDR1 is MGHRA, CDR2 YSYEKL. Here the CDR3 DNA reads TGCGCCAGCAGCCGGACGGGGGGCGCGGGGGGTAGGACTGAAGCTTTCTTT. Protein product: CASSRTGGAGGRTEAFF.

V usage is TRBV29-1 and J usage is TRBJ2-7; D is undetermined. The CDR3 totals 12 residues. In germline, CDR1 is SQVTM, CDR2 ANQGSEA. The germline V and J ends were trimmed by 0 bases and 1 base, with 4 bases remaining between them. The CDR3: CSVEDQSYEQYF. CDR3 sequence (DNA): TGCAGCGTTGAAGATCAGTCCTACGAGCAGTACTTC.

CDR3 DNA sequence: TGTGCCAGCAGCGTAGGTTCGGAATCTACAGATACGCAGTATTTT. This codes for CASSVGSESTDTQYF. This chain connects TRBV9 to TRBJ2-3; D is unclear. The CDR3 has 15 residues. V shed 0 bases and J shed 3 bases, with 11 bases lying between them. The germline V gene has CDR1 SGDLS and CDR2 YYNGEE.

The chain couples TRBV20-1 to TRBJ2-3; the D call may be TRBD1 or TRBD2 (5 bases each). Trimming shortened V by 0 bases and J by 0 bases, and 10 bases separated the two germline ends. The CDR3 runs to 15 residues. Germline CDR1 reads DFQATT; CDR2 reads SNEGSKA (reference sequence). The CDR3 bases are TGCAGTGCTAGAGATCCGGGGACGAGCACAGATACGCAGTATTTT. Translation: CSARDPGTSTDTQYF.

CDR3 amino acids: CASSLAGTGDYGYTF. As DNA, the CDR3 is TGTGCCAGCAGCTTGGCGGGGACAGGGGACTATGGCTACACCTTC. The chain carries TRBV5-6 and TRBJ1-2; 10 bases match TRBD1. The length of the CDR3 is 15 residues. CDR1 and CDR2 from the germline V gene are SGHDT and YYEEEE. Trimming removed 0 bases from V and 3 bases from J; junction bases left unmatched: 2.

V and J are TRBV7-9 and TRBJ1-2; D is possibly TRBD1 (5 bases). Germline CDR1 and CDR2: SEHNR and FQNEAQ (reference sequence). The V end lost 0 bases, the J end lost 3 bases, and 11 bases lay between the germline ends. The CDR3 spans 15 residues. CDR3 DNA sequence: TGTGCCAGCAGCTTAGCGTATCCAGGGCACTATGGCTACACCTTC. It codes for CASSLAYPGHYGYTF.

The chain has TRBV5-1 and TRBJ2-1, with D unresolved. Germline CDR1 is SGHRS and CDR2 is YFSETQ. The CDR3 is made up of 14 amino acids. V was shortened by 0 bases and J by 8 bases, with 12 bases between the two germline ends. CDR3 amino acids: CASSLERTGHEQFF. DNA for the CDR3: TGCGCCAGCAGCTTGGAAAGGACGGGCCATGAGCAGTTCTTC.

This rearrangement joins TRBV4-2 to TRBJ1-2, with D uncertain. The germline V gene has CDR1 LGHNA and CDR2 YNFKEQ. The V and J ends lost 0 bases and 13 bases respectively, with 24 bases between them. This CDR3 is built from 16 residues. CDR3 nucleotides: TGTGCCAGCAGCCAAGATAGTACGGCGGCAGTCACTGCCGGCACCTTC. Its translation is CASSQDSTAAVTAGTF.

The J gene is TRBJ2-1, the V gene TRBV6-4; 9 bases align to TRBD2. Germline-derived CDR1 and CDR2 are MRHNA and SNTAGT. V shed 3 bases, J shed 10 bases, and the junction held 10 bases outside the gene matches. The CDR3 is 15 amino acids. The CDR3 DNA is TGTGCCAGCAGTGATGGGCTAGCGGGGAGCCGGGAGCAGTTCTTC. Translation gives CASSDGLAGSREQFF.

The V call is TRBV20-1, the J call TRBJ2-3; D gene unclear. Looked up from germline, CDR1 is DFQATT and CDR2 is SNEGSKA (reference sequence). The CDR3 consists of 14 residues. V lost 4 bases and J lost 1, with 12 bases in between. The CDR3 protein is CSANIGGGTDTQYF. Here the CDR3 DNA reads TGCAGTGCTAACATAGGTGGTGGCACAGATACGCAGTATTTT.